This T cell receptor (beta chain) is drawn from a study of blood T cell repertoires in COVID-19. Looking at the study overall: Italy, Spain and the United States were the sources of the convalescent and acute COVID-19 samples. The cDNA or gDNA used as material had been derived from T cells, B-cell-depleted T cells, or PBMCs.

Under the authors' procedure: Amplified reference gene primers provided the basis for estimating nucleated cell counts. Only in-frame clones appear in the TCRdb table, and some are missing; sequencing was by immunoSEQ multiplex PCR. V and J calls and clone size follow that table, whereas D and trimming were derived from the DNA. This sample has about 220,000 clones, with approximately 84% found just once. The CDR3 covers 15 residues. CDR1 MDHEN and CDR2 SYDVKM come from the germline V gene. The junction had 6 bases not matched to a gene; V was cut back by 6 bases and J by 3 bases. The sequenced material came from peripheral blood. The TCR was taken from a man in his fifties or sixties who had recovered from COVID-19. J is TRBJ1-3 and V is TRBV28; 9 bases match TRBD1. The CDR3 reads CASRATGGVGNTIYF. DNA of the CDR3: TGTGCCAGCAGGGCTACAGGGGGCGTTGGAAACACCATATATTTT.